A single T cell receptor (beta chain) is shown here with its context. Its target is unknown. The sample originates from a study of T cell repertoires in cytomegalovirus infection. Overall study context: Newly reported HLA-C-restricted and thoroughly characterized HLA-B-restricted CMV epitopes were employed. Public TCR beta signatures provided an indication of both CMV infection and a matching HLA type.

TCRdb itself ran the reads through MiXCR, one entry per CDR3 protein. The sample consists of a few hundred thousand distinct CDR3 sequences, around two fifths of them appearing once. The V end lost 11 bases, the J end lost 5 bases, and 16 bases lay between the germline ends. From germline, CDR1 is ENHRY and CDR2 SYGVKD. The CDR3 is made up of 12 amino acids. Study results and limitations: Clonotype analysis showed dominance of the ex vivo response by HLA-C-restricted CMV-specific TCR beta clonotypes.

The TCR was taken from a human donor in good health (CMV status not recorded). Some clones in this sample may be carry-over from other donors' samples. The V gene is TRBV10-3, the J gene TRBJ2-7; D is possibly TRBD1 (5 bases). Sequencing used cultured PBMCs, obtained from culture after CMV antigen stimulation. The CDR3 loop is CAVRARGNEQYF. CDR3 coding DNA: TGTGCCGTCCGGGCTAGGGGTAACGAGCAGTACTTC.